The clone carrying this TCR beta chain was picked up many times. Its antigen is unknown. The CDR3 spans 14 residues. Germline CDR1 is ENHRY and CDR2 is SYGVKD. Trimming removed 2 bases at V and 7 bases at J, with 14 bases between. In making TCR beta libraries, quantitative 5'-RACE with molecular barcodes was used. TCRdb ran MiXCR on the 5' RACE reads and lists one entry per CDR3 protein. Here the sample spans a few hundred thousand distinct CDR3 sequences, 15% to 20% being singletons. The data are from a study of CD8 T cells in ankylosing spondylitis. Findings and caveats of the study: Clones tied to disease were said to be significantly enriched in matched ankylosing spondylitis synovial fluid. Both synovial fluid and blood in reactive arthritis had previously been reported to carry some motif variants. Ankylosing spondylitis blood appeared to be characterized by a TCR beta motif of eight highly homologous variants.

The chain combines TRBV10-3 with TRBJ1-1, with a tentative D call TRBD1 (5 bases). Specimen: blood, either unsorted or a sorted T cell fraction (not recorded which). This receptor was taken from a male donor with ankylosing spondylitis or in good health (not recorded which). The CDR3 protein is CAISEPYGDLEAFF. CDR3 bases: TGTGCCATCAGTGAGCCATACGGGGACCTTGAAGCTTTCTTT.